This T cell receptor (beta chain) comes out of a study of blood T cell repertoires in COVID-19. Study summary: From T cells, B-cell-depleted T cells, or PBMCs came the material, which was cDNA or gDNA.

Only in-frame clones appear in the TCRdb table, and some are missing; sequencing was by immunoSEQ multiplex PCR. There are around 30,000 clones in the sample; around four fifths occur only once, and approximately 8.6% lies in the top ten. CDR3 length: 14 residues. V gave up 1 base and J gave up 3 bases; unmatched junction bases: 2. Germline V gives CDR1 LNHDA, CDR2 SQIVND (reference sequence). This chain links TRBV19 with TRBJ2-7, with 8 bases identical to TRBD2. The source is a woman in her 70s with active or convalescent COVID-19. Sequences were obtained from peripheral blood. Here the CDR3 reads CASSIAAGDYEQYF. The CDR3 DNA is TGTGCCAGTAGTATAGCAGCGGGAGACTACGAGCAGTACTTC.